The 30 T cell receptor beta chains reported below all come from one sample, sequenced in a study of cytomegalovirus exposure and HLA in healthy donors. Primers for the PCR totalled 60 Vbeta and 13 Jbeta. The repertoire was sequenced with immunoSEQ multiplex PCR; TCRdb's copy has only in-frame clones and lacks some. The repertoire has roughly 160,000 clones, 80% to 85% of them found once; the top ten carry approximately 1.2%. Sequences were obtained from PBMCs. These receptors were taken from a boy younger than 10 in good health and CMV-seronegative.

The J gene is TRBJ2-5, the V gene TRBV19, with D possibly matching TRBD2 (7 bases). The CDR3 spans 13 residues. Germline lookup yields CDR1 LNHDA and CDR2 SQIVND (reference sequence). V was pared by 10 bases and J by 4 bases, with 16 bases between. Here the CDR3 DNA reads TGTGCCACCCGCCGGGGGGCCGGAGAGACCCAGTACTTC. Protein sequence: CATRRGAGETQYF.

The V and J genes are TRBV18 and TRBJ2-5; TRBD1 agrees at 9 bases. This CDR3 region has 13 residues. Germline V gene sequence: CDR1 KGHSH, CDR2 LQKENI. The V gene end was trimmed by 5 bases and the J gene end by 4 bases; junction bases not matched to a gene: 2. The CDR3 coding sequence is TGTGCCAGCTCAATGGGACAGGGAGAGACCCAGTACTTC. It yields the protein CASSMGQGETQYF.

The V call is TRBV7-2, the J call TRBJ1-2; D is ambiguous. Germline loops: CDR1 SGHTA, CDR2 FQGNSA. The CDR3 totals 14 residues. Trimming removed 1 base from V and 5 bases from J, with 11 bases in between. The CDR3 protein is CASSLVSGSYGYTF. The DNA for the CDR3 is TGTGCCAGCAGCTTAGTTTCAGGCTCATATGGCTACACCTTC.

The rearrangement links TRBV11-2 to TRBJ2-5, with D perhaps TRBD2 (5 bases). CDR3 length: 16 residues. Per germline, CDR1 SGHAT and CDR2 FQNNGV. The ends were cut back, 8 bases at V and 2 bases at J, with 21 bases in the middle. Here the CDR3 DNA reads TGTGCCAGCCGGGCCCCAACTAGTGTACCGCAAGAGACCCAGTACTTC. The encoded protein is CASRAPTSVPQETQYF.

This chain links TRBV6-5 with TRBJ2-7; D is perhaps TRBD2 (5 bases). Germline CDR1 reads MNHEY; CDR2 reads SVGAGI. There are 13 residues in the CDR3. Trimming left V 7 bases short and J 4 bases short, with 14 bases between. As DNA, the CDR3 is TGTGCCAGCATGAGGGCCCCAGGATACGAGCAGTACTTC. The encoded protein is CASMRAPGYEQYF.

This chain connects TRBV27 to TRBJ2-3, with TRBD2 matching 9 bases. V lost 7 bases and J lost 0; bases outside the gene matches: 5. Germline V lookup: CDR1 MNHEY, CDR2 SMNVEV (reference sequence). CDR3 size: 15 residues. CDR3 region: CASTGSGRSTDTQYF. The CDR3 DNA follows: TGTGCCAGCACAGGGAGCGGGAGGAGCACAGATACGCAGTATTTT.

This clone appeared once. The chain is built from TRBV2 and TRBJ2-3; 8 nucleotides align to TRBD2. Germline loops: CDR1 SNHLY, CDR2 FYNNEI. Losses at the gene ends were 4 bases for V and 0 bases for J; bases not matched to a gene: 6. CDR3 size: 16 residues. CDR3 in amino acids: CASSVQPSGSTDTQYF. CDR3 coding DNA: TGTGCCAGCAGTGTGCAGCCTAGCGGGAGCACAGATACGCAGTATTTT.

V and J are TRBV27 and TRBJ1-1; TRBD1 might be the D (6 bases). In germline, CDR1 is MNHEY, CDR2 SMNVEV (reference sequence). This CDR3 is 15 amino acids long. V lost 0 bases and J lost 0, with 8 bases in between. This chain's CDR3 is CASSLSTGMNTEAFF. In DNA, the CDR3 is TGTGCCAGCAGTTTATCTACAGGGATGAACACTGAAGCTTTCTTT.

This clone came up a few times. The V call is TRBV7-9, the J call TRBJ1-1, with D possibly TRBD1 on 5 matching bases. CDR1 SEHNR and CDR2 FQNEAQ come from the germline V gene (reference sequence). Trimming removed 5 bases at V and 5 bases at J, with 27 bases between. The CDR3 loop spans 18 amino acids. The chain's CDR3 is CASSRMLRGSKGNTEAFF. In nucleotides, the CDR3 is TGTGCCAGCAGCCGTATGTTGCGGGGCTCAAAGGGGAATACTGAAGCTTTCTTT.

About this clone itself: A junction boundary mismatches the germline segment, possibly from a read error. This chain connects TRBV27 to TRBJ2-4, with a tentative D call TRBD1 (7 bases). Germline loops: CDR1 MNHEY, CDR2 SMNVEV (reference sequence). CDR3 length: 14 residues. For the CDR3, the DNA is TGTGCCAGCAGTTTAAAGGGGGCGGGGAACAGTCAGTACTTC. As protein: CASSLKGAGNSQYF.

The chain couples TRBV20-1 to TRBJ1-1, with D unresolved. This CDR3 spans 10 amino acids. With 3 bases removed from V and 5 bases from J, the gap between germline ends came to 4 bases. The germline CDR1 and CDR2 sequences are DFQATT and SNEGSKA (reference sequence). For the CDR3, the DNA is TGCAGTGCTAGCCAGACTGAAGCTTTCTTT. Its protein product is CSASQTEAFF.

The chain links TRBV6-1 to TRBJ2-7, with D possibly being TRBD2 (5 bases). With 1 base removed from V and 0 bases from J, the gap between germline ends came to 10 bases. Per the germline V gene, CDR1 is MNHNS and CDR2 is SASEGT. The CDR3 is made up of 15 amino acids. Written as DNA, the CDR3 is TGTGCCAGCAGTGAAGTAGGGAGTTTCTCCTACGAGCAGTACTTC. Protein product: CASSEVGSFSYEQYF.

This rearrangement joins TRBV27 to TRBJ2-1, with 9 bases aligning to TRBD2. Per germline, CDR1 MNHEY and CDR2 SMNVEV (reference sequence). CDR3 length equals 16 residues. The V gene end was trimmed by 3 bases and the J gene end by 3 bases; junction bases not matched to a gene: 6. CDR3 coding DNA: TGTGCCAGCAGTTTGTCTAGCGGGGAACTCTACAATGAGCAGTTCTTC. Its protein is CASSLSSGELYNEQFF.

V is TRBV14 and J is TRBJ2-7, with 9 nucleotides matching TRBD2. Germline V gives CDR1 SGHDN, CDR2 FVKESK. V shed 8 bases, J shed 7 bases, and the junction held 9 bases outside the gene matches. The CDR3 is 13 amino acids. CDR3 sequence reads: CASGPTLAGEQYF. The CDR3 nucleotides read TGTGCCAGCGGCCCTACCCTAGCGGGGGAGCAGTACTTC.

The chain joins TRBV9 to TRBJ2-1; 13 bases align to TRBD2. The CDR3 is made up of 18 amino acids. CDR1 is SGDLS and CDR2 is YYNGEE in the germline V gene. The V and J ends lost 4 bases and 0 bases, in that order; junction bases with no gene match: 7. The CDR3, as DNA: TGTGCCAGCAGCATACTAGCGGGAGGGCCGAGCTCCTACAATGAGCAGTTCTTC. Translation gives CASSILAGGPSSYNEQFF.

This clone was counted once. The chain links TRBV9 to TRBJ2-2; D is undetermined. Germline V gene data show CDR1 as SGDLS and CDR2 as YYNGEE. The length of the CDR3 is 12 residues. Trimming stripped 3 bases from V and 8 bases from J, with 8 bases between. The CDR3 is CASSGIQGELFF. The CDR3 bases are TGTGCCAGCAGCGGCATACAGGGGGAGCTGTTTTTT.

This sequence joins TRBV6-6 and TRBJ2-1; a weak D match, TRBD1 (6 bases). The V end was cut by 2 bases, the J end by 7 bases, with 15 bases between. Germline CDR1 MNHNY, CDR2 SVGAGI (reference sequence). The CDR3 is made up of 15 amino acids. CDR3 nucleotide sequence: TGTGCCAGCAGTTACCTGGGGGCAGAGGCAAATGAGCAGTTCTTC. Translating it yields CASSYLGAEANEQFF.

This clone was recorded only once. The J gene is TRBJ1-5, the V gene TRBV19; no clear D gene. Trimming took off 7 bases at V and 0 bases at J, with 10 bases between the two ends. This CDR3 contains 14 residues. From germline, CDR1 is LNHDA and CDR2 SQIVND (reference sequence). The CDR3 DNA reads TGTGCCAGTACCCAGGAATATAGCAATCAGCCCCAGCATTTT. As protein: CASTQEYSNQPQHF.

The chain has TRBV7-2 and TRBJ2-5; TRBD2 aligns across 12 bases. Trimming took 9 bases from V and 5 from J; bases not matched to a gene: 4. CDR3 size: 13 residues. Germline V CDR1 and CDR2: SGHTA, FQGNSA. CDR3 amino acids: CASGLAGRETQYF. In nucleotides, the CDR3 is TGTGCCAGTGGACTAGCGGGAAGGGAGACCCAGTACTTC.

The J gene is TRBJ2-1, the V gene TRBV10-2, with 9 bases that match TRBD1. The V segment lost 7 bases and the J segment 8 bases; nucleotides outside the gene matches: 9. Germline V gene lookup returns CDR1 WSHSY and CDR2 SAAADI. The CDR3 has 14 residues. The CDR3 region has the DNA TGCGCCAGCACTTTCGGGACAGGGAGTTATGAGCAGTTCTTC. Residues: CASTFGTGSYEQFF.

The chain links TRBV28 to TRBJ2-3, with D tentatively TRBD2 (5 bases). CDR3 length: 16 residues. Germline-derived CDR1 and CDR2 are MDHEN and SYDVKM. Trimming pared 3 bases from V and 2 bases from J, leaving 15 bases between. Written as DNA, the CDR3 is TGTGCCAGCAGTTTTGAAGGGAGAGGATTCACAGATACGCAGTATTTT. It encodes CASSFEGRGFTDTQYF.

This clone was detected only once. This sequence joins TRBV28 and TRBJ2-3; perhaps TRBD1 as D (6 bases). Germline V gives CDR1 MDHEN, CDR2 SYDVKM. V lost 6 bases to trimming and J lost 2 bases, with 12 bases between them. The CDR3 contains 14 residues. CDR3 bases: TGTGCCAGCAGGGGATCAGGGGACACAGATACGCAGTATTTT. Its translation: CASRGSGDTDTQYF.

This clone was picked up one time. The J gene is TRBJ2-1, the V gene TRBV5-4, with TRBD2 matching 14 bases. J was trimmed by 1 base and V by 4 bases; bases with no gene match: 10. The CDR3 is 19 amino acids. The germline gives CDR1 SGHNT, CDR2 YYREEE (reference sequence). CDR3 bases: TGTGCCAGCAGCCACGGACTAGCGGGGGGCCGGGGGTCCTACAATGAGCAGTTCTTC. Translating it yields CASSHGLAGGRGSYNEQFF.

This chain links TRBV5-6 with TRBJ2-3; D gene uncertain. The CDR3 totals 15 residues. Germline-derived CDR1 and CDR2 are SGHDT and YYEEEE. The V gene lost 1 base and the J gene lost 3 bases, with 12 bases spanning the gap. The CDR3 bases are TGTGCCAGCAGCTTGTTCATAGGCAGGACAGATACGCAGTATTTT. Its translation is CASSLFIGRTDTQYF. The whole variable domain, remainder taken from reference TRBV5-6 and TRBJ2-3, is DAGVTQSPTHLIKTRGQQVTLRCSPKSGHDTVSWYQQALGQGPQFIFQYYEEEERQRGNFPDRFSGHQFPNYSSELNVNALLLGDSALYLCASSLFIGRTDTQYFGPGTRLTVL.

The chain links TRBV5-1 to TRBJ2-1, with a possible D match to TRBD1 (5 bases). The CDR3 runs to 14 residues. CDR1 and CDR2 from the germline V gene are SGHRS and YFSETQ. V dropped 0 bases and J dropped 2 bases, with 6 bases sitting between them. The CDR3: CASSLDRPYNEQFF. The CDR3 DNA reads TGCGCCAGCAGCTTGGACAGGCCCTACAATGAGCAGTTCTTC.

The chain joins TRBV11-2 to TRBJ2-7; no firm D call. Germline V lookup: CDR1 SGHAT, CDR2 FQNNGV. Deletions cut 1 base from V and 2 bases from J, with 9 bases between. The CDR3 totals 14 residues. Written as DNA, the CDR3 is TGTGCCAGCAGCTTAGGACATCTCACCTACGAGCAGTACGTC. This translates into CASSLGHLTYEQYV.

The chain employs TRBV5-5 and TRBJ2-7; D may be TRBD1 (5 bases). With 2 bases removed from V and 1 base from J, the gap between germline ends came to 10 bases. The germline V gene encodes CDR1 SGHKS and CDR2 YYEKEE (reference sequence). The CDR3 totals 14 residues. CDR3 nucleotide sequence: TGTGCCAGCAGCTTTGGGGCAGGGTCCTACGAGCAGTACGTC. Encoded protein: CASSFGAGSYEQYV.

The CDR3 coding sequence is TGTGCCACTGGGGGCAGTGCAGGGGGCACAGATACGCAGTATTTT. This encodes CATGGSAGGTDTQYF. The chain is built from TRBV19 and TRBJ2-3, with D perhaps matching TRBD1 (6 bases). The CDR3 runs 15 residues. The germline CDR1 and CDR2 sequences are LNHDA and SQIVND (reference sequence). V was trimmed by 10 bases and J by 1 base, leaving 18 bases between them.

The chain joins TRBV5-4 to TRBJ1-1, with 7 bases aligning to TRBD1. With 3 bases clipped from V and 4 bases from J, the junction kept 3 bases outside the gene matches. Per germline, CDR1 SGHNT and CDR2 YYREEE (reference sequence). This CDR3 is 13 amino acids long. The CDR3 here is CASSSAGGTEAFF. CDR3 DNA sequence: TGTGCCAGCAGCTCCGCAGGGGGCACTGAAGCTTTCTTT.

This chain connects TRBV18 to TRBJ2-7; TRBD2 is a possible D gene (6 bases). V was pared by 6 bases and J by 4 bases, with 10 bases between. Germline CDR1 is KGHSH and CDR2 is LQKENI. This CDR3 region has 12 residues. CDR3 sequence (DNA): TGTGCCAGCTCGCGGGACTCTTACGAGCAGTACGTC. Amino acids: CASSRDSYEQYV.